This paragraph covers one TCR beta chain sequence. Its antigen remains undetermined. Base qualities are not provided; no much larger clone lies one nucleotide away. To prepare the library, the immunoSEQ multiplex PCR assay was applied. In the paper's pipeline: A statistical classification framework was built to diagnose cytomegalovirus status from the catalog of TCR beta chain sequences. TCRdb retrieved this table from immuneACCESS and kept in-frame rearrangements only. Not all clones are present; in checked studies, unresolved V genes account for under half, and no reason is known for the remainder. V and J calls and clone size follow that table, whereas D and trimming were derived from the DNA. The sample includes 260,000 or so clones, with roughly 87% observed a single time. Of the sample, 2.5% to 3.5% is held by the ten largest clones. The data were obtained in a study of cytomegalovirus exposure and HLA in healthy donors (dated by TCRdb to 2016 to 2017). With regard to the full study: A later analysis indicated that the 130 or so validation repertoires were generated on the platform also employed for the 700 or so repertoires of the first cohort. The study was designed to test whether signatures of past pathogen exposure could be identified by cataloging public T cell receptors. Besides the first cohort of 666 subjects, a separate validation cohort made up of over 95 different subjects was used. High-throughput TCR immunosequencing, statistical association of individual TCRs with disease status, and machine learning were combined to predict cytomegalovirus infection status. Study-wide conclusions, independent of this receptor: The authors suggested that the approach could potentially be generalized to other disease states and immunological phenotypes. Three of the identified cytomegalovirus-associated TCR beta chains were confirmed in vitro to be specific for cytomegalovirus antigens. Across donors, most TCR sequences were observed very rarely, whereas some public TCRs were present in many individuals. A total of roughly 160 TCR beta chains were listed by the study as associated with cytomegalovirus. In a later analysis, TCRs clustered in the first cohort were found to also tend to co-occur in the 130 or so validation repertoires, with 90% to 95% of cluster scores above 0. Cytomegalovirus status was reported to be diagnosed by the classifier with high specificity and sensitivity in both the original and validation cohorts. A later analysis lacked HLA typing for the validation cohort, so it scored co-occurrence in that cohort across all 120 repertoires.

Deletion took 2 bases off V and 7 bases off J, with a span of 11 bases between the germline ends. Based on the germline V gene, the CDR1 and CDR2 sequences are MDHEN and SYDVKM. The CDR3 runs 14 amino acids, cysteine and phenylalanine included. The retained sequence is limited to the CDR3, 42 bases, with the frame set at the first base. Separate from the approximately 700-subject first cohort, the validation cohort of roughly 110 subjects was the group to which the donors belonged. The clonotype comes from a woman in her twenties or thirties in good health and CMV-seronegative. Material for sequencing was PBMCs. This sequence uses TRBV28 and TRBJ2-2; the D gene could be either TRBD1 or TRBD2, each agreeing at 5 bases. The DNA sequence is TGTGCCAGCAGTTTACCTCGGGACCTCGGGGAGCTGTTTTTT. This yields the protein CASSLPRDLGELFF. Where the CDR3 stops, the reference TRBV28 and TRBJ2-2 genes take over; the full variable domain is DVKVTQSSRYLVKRTGEKVFLECVQDMDHENMFWYRQDPGLGLRLIYFSYDVKMKEKGDIPEGYSVSREKKERFSLILESASTNQTSMYLCASSLPRDLGELFFGEGSRLTVL.